The 19 T cell receptor beta chains presented below share a single source sample, sequenced in a study of beta chain features in type 1 diabetes. Every isolated RNA sample was fully reverse transcribed, so sequencing captured expressed TCRB transcripts. The method was immunoSEQ multiplex PCR; TCRdb's version includes in-frame clones alone and lacks a portion of them. The sample records about 620,000 clones, around 16% being singletons. Sequenced input: naive CD4+ T cells from blood. All receptors derive from a young man in good health.

Only a few counts were recorded for this clone. The V and J genes are TRBV28 and TRBJ2-1; 7 bases line up with TRBD2. Unmatched junction bases numbered 4, after V lost 2 bases and J lost 3 bases. Germline V gene lookup returns CDR1 MDHEN and CDR2 SYDVKM. The CDR3 runs 15 residues. CDR3 DNA sequence: TGTGCCAGCAGTTTAGGCGGGAGTGTCTACAATGAGCAGTTCTTC. This translates into CASSLGGSVYNEQFF.

This clone has only a few counts. The chain joins TRBV6-6 to TRBJ1-1; tentatively, D is TRBD1 (6 bases). Germline V gene data show CDR1 as MNHNY and CDR2 as SVGAGI (reference sequence). V lost 5 bases and J 4 bases, leaving 17 bases between the germline ends. This CDR3 contains 15 residues. The CDR3 reads CASSPGTKNPTEAFF. CDR3 DNA: TGTGCCAGCAGTCCCGGGACAAAAAACCCCACTGAAGCTTTCTTT.

This clone was counted once. The genes are TRBV15 and TRBJ2-7, with 9 bases that match TRBD1. Germline CDR1 reads LNHNV; CDR2 reads YYDKDF (reference sequence). Unmatched junction bases numbered 9, after V lost 0 bases and J lost 6 bases. This CDR3 region has 16 residues. The CDR3 bases are TGTGCCACCAGCAGAGATGTTTCAGGGACAGGGTCCGAGCAGTACTTC. The encoded protein is CATSRDVSGTGSEQYF.

This clone has a handful of counts. The CDR3 DNA follows: TGTGCCAGCTCACCACTAGTACAGGGAGACACCATATATTTT. Its translation: CASSPLVQGDTIYF. The rearrangement uses TRBV18 and TRBJ1-3; D perhaps matches TRBD1 (6 bases). Germline assignment: CDR1 KGHSH and CDR2 LQKENI. The CDR3 has 14 residues. Trimming took 1 base from V and 8 from J, leaving 12 bases between them. Supplemented by reference TRBV18 and TRBJ1-3, the full variable domain reads NAGVMQNPRHLVRRRGQEARLRCSPMKGHSHVYWYRQLPEEGLKFMVYLQKENIIDESGMPKERFSAEFPKEGPSILRIQQVVRGDSAAYFCASSPLVQGDTIYFGEGSWLTVV.

The sample holds a few counts of this clone. The CDR3 loop is CASSTRDPAFF. The CDR3 nucleotides are TGTGCCAGCAGCACCCGGGATCCGGCTTTCTTT. The chain couples TRBV28 to TRBJ1-1; D call uncertain. CDR3 length: 11 amino acids. Germline-derived CDR1 and CDR2 are MDHEN and SYDVKM. V lost 6 bases to trimming and J lost 11 bases, with 13 bases between them.

This clone has a handful of counts. V is TRBV7-6 and J is TRBJ1-3; D perhaps matches TRBD1 (5 bases). The CDR3 is made up of 17 amino acids. V shed 2 bases and J shed 0 bases, with 14 bases lying between them. Germline V CDR1 and CDR2: SGHVS, FNYEAQ. The CDR3 sequence is CASSLSGTATSGNTIYF. In DNA form, the CDR3 reads TGTGCCAGCAGCTTATCCGGGACGGCCACCTCTGGAAACACCATATATTTT.

Only a few counts were recorded for this clone. The chain couples TRBV21-1 to TRBJ2-3; the table names TRBD2, a call not compared with the DNA. TRBV21-1 represents a pseudogene. The CDR3 is made up of 16 amino acids. The CDR3 DNA follows: TGTGCCAGCAGCACCCGGGGGGACATCAGCACAGATACGCAGTATTTT. It is translated as CASSTRGDISTDTQYF.

DNA of the CDR3: TGTGCCACCAGCAGGGACAGGGGGCTCTATGGCTACACCTTC. Amino acids: CATSRDRGLYGYTF. The genes are TRBV15 and TRBJ1-2; 11 bases agree with TRBD1. The CDR3 spans 14 residues. Germline CDR1 LNHNV, CDR2 YYDKDF (reference sequence). V lost 3 bases to trimming and J lost 4 bases; unmatched junction nucleotides: 1.

The chain carries TRBV28 and TRBJ2-7, with 8 bases identical to TRBD1. This CDR3 is 15 amino acids long. CDR1 is MDHEN and CDR2 is SYDVKM in the germline V gene. The V segment lost 3 bases and the J segment 1 base; nucleotides outside the gene matches: 5. In nucleotides, the CDR3 is TGTGCCAGCAGTTTCTTGGACAGGGCGTCCTACGAGCAGTACTTC. Protein: CASSFLDRASYEQYF.

The rearrangement joins TRBV6-1 to TRBJ2-3, with D perhaps TRBD2 (5 bases). CDR1 is MNHNS, CDR2 SASEGT, per germline. CDR3 length: 14 amino acids. Deletions cut 1 base from V and 0 bases from J, with 5 bases between. The CDR3 here is CASSEGGSTDTQYF. As DNA, the CDR3 is TGTGCCAGCAGTGAAGGAGGGAGCACAGATACGCAGTATTTT.

This clone appeared a few times. J is TRBJ2-7 and V is TRBV7-9; 7 nucleotides align to TRBD1. The CDR3 consists of 15 residues. J was trimmed by 2 bases and V by 5 bases; bases with no gene match: 9. Germline CDR1 reads SEHNR; CDR2 reads FQNEAQ (reference sequence). CDR3 protein: CASSPTTGFAYEQYF. The DNA of the CDR3 is TGTGCCAGCAGCCCGACGACAGGGTTCGCCTACGAGCAGTACTTC. Drawing the rest from reference TRBV7-9 and TRBJ2-7, the complete variable domain is DTGVSQNPRHKITKRGQNVTFRCDPISEHNRLYWYRQTLGQGPEFLTYFQNEAQLEKSRLLSDRFSAERPKGSFSTLEIQRTEQGDSAMYLCASSPTTGFAYEQYFGPGTRLTVT.

The chain combines TRBV6-1 with TRBJ2-1; the match to TRBD1 covers 8 bases. With V trimmed by 6 bases and J by 2 bases, 3 bases remained unmatched. Germline lookup yields CDR1 MNHNS and CDR2 SASEGT. The CDR3 has 14 residues. CDR3 in amino acids: CASRLQGAYNEQFF. The CDR3 nucleotides read TGTGCCAGCAGACTACAGGGGGCCTACAATGAGCAGTTCTTC.

This rearrangement joins TRBV30 to TRBJ1-3, with D hard to call. V was clipped by 0 bases and J by 3 bases, with 24 bases between them. This CDR3 is built from 19 residues. CDR1 and CDR2 from the germline V gene are GTSNPN and SVGIG (reference sequence). The CDR3 loop reads CAWSVRWRQTAFGGNTIYF. The CDR3, as DNA: TGTGCCTGGAGTGTACGTTGGCGGCAGACGGCCTTCGGTGGAAACACCATATATTTT.

This clone has only a few counts. The rearrangement joins TRBV7-3 to TRBJ2-1, with 7 positions matching TRBD2. CDR3 length: 14 amino acids. CDR1 SGHTA and CDR2 FQGTGA come from the germline V gene. The ends lost 6 bases at V and 3 bases at J; junction bases unmatched: 5. This CDR3 is CASSASGDYNEQFF. DNA of the CDR3: TGTGCCAGCAGTGCTAGCGGAGACTACAATGAGCAGTTCTTC. The full variable domain, with the rest looked up from reference TRBV7-3 and TRBJ2-1, is GAGVSQTPSNKVTEKGKYVELRCDPISGHTALYWYRQSLGQGPEFLIYFQGTGAADDSGLPNDRFFAVRPEGSVSTLKIQRTERGDSAVYLCASSASGDYNEQFFGPGTRLTVL.

A few counts support this clone. V gene TRBV19 combines with J gene TRBJ2-5; weak D call: TRBD2 (6 bases). This CDR3 is 13 amino acids long. The V gene lost 5 bases and the J gene lost 4 bases, with 11 bases spanning the gap. Germline CDR1 LNHDA, CDR2 SQIVND (reference sequence). The CDR3 loop reads CASSADYLETQYF. As DNA, the CDR3 is TGTGCCAGTAGTGCGGACTACCTAGAGACCCAGTACTTC.

This clone was seen a few times. This rearrangement joins TRBV5-1 to TRBJ2-2; D is perhaps TRBD1 or TRBD2 (6 bases each). V was trimmed by 0 bases and J by 6 bases, leaving 12 bases between them. CDR1 is SGHRS and CDR2 is YFSETQ in the germline V gene. This CDR3 comprises 15 residues. CDR3 loop: CASSLERGRAGELFF. The CDR3 DNA follows: TGCGCCAGCAGCTTGGAACGGGGGCGAGCCGGGGAGCTGTTTTTT.

The rearrangement links TRBV28 to TRBJ1-4, with unresolved D. The CDR3 is 16 amino acids. Germline values: CDR1 MDHEN, CDR2 SYDVKM. Trimming shortened V by 0 bases and J by 0 bases, and 8 bases separated the two germline ends. The CDR3 DNA reads as TGTGCCAGCAGTTTATGGGTCCAGCCAACTAATGAAAAACTGTTTTTT. It specifies CASSLWVQPTNEKLFF.

The genes are TRBV12-5 and TRBJ2-1; D is undetermined. The CDR3 extends over 16 amino acids. Germline V gene lookup returns CDR1 LGHNT and CDR2 FRNRAP. Trimming took 0 bases from V and 3 from J, leaving 12 bases between them. The CDR3 reads CASGLVLGLIYNEQFF. CDR3 DNA: TGTGCTAGTGGTTTGGTACTCGGCCTTATCTACAATGAGCAGTTCTTC. The variable domain in full, completed from reference TRBV12-5 and TRBJ2-1, reads DARVTQTPRHKVTEMGQEVTMRCQPILGHNTVFWYRQTMMQGLELLAYFRNRAPLDDSGMPKDRFSAEMPDATLATLKIQPSEPRDSAVYFCASGLVLGLIYNEQFFGPGTRLTVL.

J is TRBJ2-5 and V is TRBV6-5, with no clear D. The CDR3 loop spans 14 amino acids. Germline CDR1 reads MNHEY; CDR2 reads SVGAGI. Trimming left V 7 bases short and J 0 bases short, with 12 bases between. The CDR3 region is CASTQNGYQETQYF. CDR3 sequence (DNA): TGTGCCAGCACCCAAAACGGGTACCAAGAGACCCAGTACTTC.